The 5 T cell receptor beta chains given below trace back to one sample, sequenced in a study of long-term antiretroviral therapy in people with HIV (dated 2022 in TCRdb). The immunoSEQ hsTCRB v3.0 assay was used at survey level resolution for TRB variable region sequencing. TCRdb retrieved this table from immuneACCESS and kept in-frame rearrangements only. Not all clones are present; in checked studies, unresolved V genes account for under half, and no reason is known for the remainder. Across this sample there are some 45,000 clones, with approximately 86% seen only once. Jointly, the top ten make up approximately 5.3% of the sample. The starting material was unsorted PBMCs, obtained 0.1 years before starting antiretroviral therapy. The origin of the receptors is a woman aged 45 to 65 with HIV.

The rearrangement joins TRBV7-9 to TRBJ2-5; possible D gene TRBD1, 5 bases. Trimming shortened V by 1 base and J by 5 bases, and 11 bases separated the two germline ends. This CDR3 spans 14 amino acids. Per the germline V gene, CDR1 is SEHNR and CDR2 is FQNEAQ (reference sequence). The CDR3 sequence is CASSLEAGWETQYF. In DNA, the CDR3 is TGTGCCAGCAGCTTAGAAGCAGGGTGGGAGACCCAGTACTTC.

This clone occurred a few times. The chain has TRBV5-1 and TRBJ2-7, with TRBD1 matching 10 bases. Germline V gives CDR1 SGHRS, CDR2 YFSETQ. The CDR3 contains 18 residues. V dropped 3 bases and J dropped 2; count of bases not matched to a gene: 14. The DNA for the CDR3 is TGCGCCAGCAGCTCGGGGGACAGGGGTGTTCGCAAGGCCTACGAGCAGTACTTC. Translating it yields CASSSGDRGVRKAYEQYF.

The chain combines TRBV7-2 with TRBJ2-5; 7 nucleotides agree with TRBD2. This CDR3 has 14 amino acids. Unmatched junction bases numbered 6, after V lost 5 bases and J lost 3 bases. Germline-derived CDR1 and CDR2 are SGHTA and FQGNSA. The CDR3 loop reads CASSLLGGEETQYF. CDR3 coding DNA: TGTGCCAGCAGCCTTTTGGGGGGGGAAGAGACCCAGTACTTC.

This clone is a singleton in its sample. The chain uses TRBV2 and TRBJ1-1; possible D gene TRBD1, 6 bases. CDR3 length: 13 residues. V was clipped by 6 bases and J by 2 bases, with 10 bases between them. Per the germline V gene, CDR1 is SNHLY and CDR2 is FYNNEI. The CDR3 region is CASRRDTNTEAFF. For the CDR3, the DNA is TGTGCCAGCAGAAGGGACACCAACACTGAAGCTTTCTTT.

The CDR3 nucleotides read TGTGCCAGCAGCACCATAGCGGGGGGGTACACAGATACGCAGTATTTT. It encodes CASSTIAGGYTDTQYF. The rearrangement joins TRBV7-9 to TRBJ2-3; the match to TRBD2 covers 11 bases. The germline gives CDR1 SEHNR, CDR2 FQNEAQ (reference sequence). This CDR3 spans 16 amino acids. J gave up 2 bases and V 5 bases, and 6 bases lay outside the gene matches.